Shown below are 28 T cell receptor beta chains from a single sample sequenced in a study of T cell responses to AZD1222 COVID-19 vaccine. The method was immunoSEQ multiplex PCR; TCRdb's version includes in-frame clones alone and lacks a portion of them. The repertoire consists of about 140,000 clones, with about 92% occurring once and the leading ten covering 1.5% to 2%. Sequenced material: peripheral blood, taken 28 days after the second AZD1222 dose. These receptors were obtained from an adult who received the AZD1222 COVID-19 vaccine.

The chain uses TRBV5-8 and TRBJ2-7; TRBD1 matches at 7 bases. The V gene end was trimmed by 1 base and the J gene end by 1 base; junction bases not matched to a gene: 5. The CDR3 has 15 residues. Per the germline V gene, CDR1 is SGHTS and CDR2 is YDEGEE. The chain's CDR3 is CASSLKGATSYEQYF. The DNA for the CDR3 is TGTGCCAGCAGCTTGAAGGGGGCCACTTCCTACGAGCAGTACTTC.

The rearrangement uses TRBV4-3 and TRBJ2-7; 7 bases are shared with TRBD1. V shed 2 bases, J shed 6 bases, and the junction held 13 bases outside the gene matches. This CDR3 spans 16 amino acids. CDR1 and CDR2 from the germline V gene are LGHNA and YSLEER. The DNA for the CDR3 is TGCGCCAGCAGCCAACACTCAGGGGGATTGGGTTTCGAGCAGTACTTC. Its protein product is CASSQHSGGLGFEQYF.

The CDR3 spells CAWSVMAGHTDTQYF. For the CDR3, the DNA is TGTGCCTGGAGTGTGATGGCGGGGCACACAGATACGCAGTATTTT. The V call is TRBV30, the J call TRBJ2-3; the D gene is possibly TRBD2 (6 bases). Deletions cut 0 bases from V and 2 bases from J, with 12 bases between. CDR3 length: 15 residues. Germline V gene sequence: CDR1 GTSNPN, CDR2 SVGIG (reference sequence).

The chain couples TRBV19 to TRBJ2-6; D perhaps matches TRBD1 (6 bases). Trimming removed 2 bases from V and 1 base from J, with 12 bases in between. The CDR3 has 17 amino acids. In germline, CDR1 is LNHDA, CDR2 SQIVND (reference sequence). The CDR3 region has the DNA TGTGCCAGTAGTATAACAGGGATTCTATCTGGGGCCAACGTCCTGACTTTC. This translates into CASSITGILSGANVLTF. Supplemented by reference TRBV19 and TRBJ2-6, the full variable domain reads DGGITQSPKYLFRKEGQNVTLSCEQNLNHDAMYWYRQDPGQGLRLIYYSQIVNDFQKGDIAEGYSVSREKKESFPLTVTSAQKNPTAFYLCASSITGILSGANVLTFGAGSRLTVL.

This chain joins TRBV28 and TRBJ1-2; D gene unclear. The CDR3 runs 12 residues. CDR1 and CDR2 from the germline V gene are MDHEN and SYDVKM. Trimming left V 5 bases short and J 4 bases short, with 8 bases between. The CDR3 reads CASSGVLYGYTF. In DNA, the CDR3 is TGTGCCAGCAGTGGGGTTCTCTATGGCTACACCTTC.

For the CDR3, the DNA is TGCGCCAGCAGCTTGGGGGGCAAGACTAGCGGGGAGCGACACTACGAGCAGTACTTC. Its protein product is CASSLGGKTSGERHYEQYF. The chain recombines TRBV5-1 with TRBJ2-7, with TRBD2 identical over 11 bases. Germline V lookup: CDR1 SGHRS, CDR2 YFSETQ. This CDR3 is 19 amino acids long. J gave up 3 bases and V 0 bases, and 14 bases lay outside the gene matches.

V and J are TRBV6-2 or TRBV6-3 and TRBJ2-3; D not resolved. The CDR3 is 13 residues long. Trimming removed 2 bases at V and 6 bases at J, with 9 bases between. The germline V gene encodes CDR1 MNHEY and CDR2 SVGEGT. The CDR3 DNA reads TGTGCCAGCAGTTACCAAAGTTTCGATACGCAGTATTTT. This codes for CASSYQSFDTQYF.

V and J are TRBV6-6 and TRBJ2-7, with 7 bases aligning to TRBD1. V trimming: 0 bases; J trimming: 2 bases; junction bases outside the gene matches: 7. The CDR3 is 16 amino acids. Germline loops: CDR1 MNHNY, CDR2 SVGAGI (reference sequence). This CDR3 is CASSYSATGSTYEQYF. DNA for the CDR3: TGTGCCAGCAGTTACTCCGCGACAGGGTCTACCTACGAGCAGTACTTC.

The V and J genes are TRBV12-3 or TRBV12-4 and TRBJ1-1; D uncertain. CDR3 length: 13 residues. Between the trimmed V and J ends, which lost 3 bases and 1 base, there was a span of 6 bases. The CDR3 protein is CASSFTRNTEAFF. CDR3 sequence (DNA): TGTGCCAGCAGTTTTACGCGGAACACTGAAGCTTTCTTT.

The V gene is TRBV6-2 or TRBV6-3, the J gene TRBJ1-1; TRBD1 might be the D (5 bases). CDR1 and CDR2 (germline): MNHEY, SVGEGT. The ends were cut back, 4 bases at V and 0 bases at J, with 21 bases in the middle. The CDR3 contains 18 residues. The CDR3 reads CASSFLHTGQEMNTEAFF. The CDR3 DNA follows: TGTGCCAGCAGTTTCCTACACACGGGGCAAGAAATGAACACTGAAGCTTTCTTT.

As DNA, the CDR3 is TGTGCCAGCGGCCGAGGGGAGGAAGCTTTCTTT. This sequence encodes CASGRGEEAFF. The gene calls are TRBV7-8 and TRBJ1-1; D possibly corresponds to TRBD1 (5 bases). The V gene's germline CDR1 is SGHVS and CDR2 FQNEAQ. This CDR3 has 11 amino acids. Trimming left V 8 bases short and J 8 bases short, with 12 bases between.

This chain uses TRBV6-5 with TRBJ1-2; 10 nucleotides match TRBD1. V shed 6 bases and J 8 bases; nucleotides not matched to a gene: 9. Germline CDR1 is MNHEY and CDR2 is SVGAGI. This CDR3 spans 14 amino acids. CDR3 sequence reads: CASSRRQGAKGYTF. Here the CDR3 DNA reads TGTGCCAGCAGCCGTCGACAGGGGGCGAAGGGCTACACCTTC.

Written as DNA, the CDR3 is TGCGCCAGCAGCCCGCCAGGGCTTGAGAGCAACACTGAAGCTTTCTTT. Protein sequence: CASSPPGLESNTEAFF. This chain connects TRBV5-1 to TRBJ1-1; tentative D call: TRBD1 (5 bases). The CDR3 extends over 16 amino acids. V dropped 4 bases and J dropped 2 bases, with 18 bases sitting between them. CDR1 and CDR2 from the germline V gene are SGHRS and YFSETQ.

This clone was seen a single time. The chain couples TRBV9 to TRBJ2-1; TRBD2 matches 10 bases. Germline loops: CDR1 SGDLS, CDR2 YYNGEE. After removal of 0 bases from V and 1 base from J, the junction contained 13 bases not matched to a gene. The CDR3 is made up of 20 amino acids. The CDR3 is CASSVATSGRALSSYNEQFF. The CDR3 nucleotides are TGTGCCAGCAGCGTAGCTACCAGCGGGAGGGCCCTCAGTTCCTACAATGAGCAGTTCTTC.

This sequence joins TRBV11-3 and TRBJ2-1; maybe TRBD2 (6 bases). CDR3 length equals 15 residues. V lost 3 bases and J lost 5, with 14 bases in between. CDR1 and CDR2 from the germline V gene are SGHNT and YENEEA. The CDR3 DNA reads as TGTGCCAGCAGCTTGGGACGTGGGAGGAACAATGAGCAGTTCTTC. This sequence encodes CASSLGRGRNNEQFF.

The CDR3 sequence is CASSRDTILHEQYF. DNA for the CDR3: TGTGCCAGCAGTAGGGACACCATCCTCCACGAGCAGTACTTC. The J gene is TRBJ2-7, the V gene TRBV6-2 or TRBV6-3; D is possibly TRBD1 (6 bases). V lost 5 bases, J lost 5 bases, and 16 bases lay in between. Per germline, CDR1 MNHEY and CDR2 SVGEGT. CDR3 length: 14 residues.

This sequence joins TRBV30 and TRBJ1-6; D call uncertain. Deletions cut 4 bases from V and 0 bases from J, with 10 bases between. Germline CDR1 reads GTSNPN; CDR2 reads SVGIG (reference sequence). CDR3 size: 15 residues. The CDR3 region has the DNA TGTGCCTGGACCCCCCAGAGCTCCTATAATTCACCCCTCCACTTT. Amino acids: CAWTPQSSYNSPLHF.

Comment on this clone: This same CDR3 is encoded by further DNA sequences in the sample. This chain links TRBV5-1 with TRBJ2-7; D gene unclear. This CDR3 is built from 13 residues. Trimming stripped 4 bases from V and 1 base from J, with 9 bases between. Germline V gene data show CDR1 as SGHRS and CDR2 as YFSETQ. CDR3 in amino acids: CASSLVGSYEQYF. CDR3 nucleotide sequence: TGCGCCAGCAGCCTGGTTGGGTCCTACGAGCAGTACTTC.

The CDR3: CASRLGGDNSPLHF. DNA for the CDR3: TGTGCCAGCCGCCTCGGGGGGGATAATTCACCCCTCCACTTT. The rearrangement links TRBV28 to TRBJ1-6, with D possibly TRBD1 on 5 matching bases. The CDR3 spans 14 residues. V lost 8 bases and J lost 5, with 13 bases in between. Germline V CDR1 and CDR2: MDHEN, SYDVKM.

J is TRBJ2-3 and V is TRBV12-3 or TRBV12-4; no clear D. The CDR3 totals 11 residues. Trimming took off 6 bases at V and 3 bases at J, with 4 bases between the two ends. The CDR3 here is CASRHTDTQYF. The CDR3 bases are TGTGCCAGCAGACATACAGATACGCAGTATTTT.

The chain uses TRBV25-1 and TRBJ2-1, with TRBD2 matching over 14 bases. CDR1 MGHDK and CDR2 SYGVNS come from the germline V gene. V dropped 4 bases and J dropped 5; count of bases not matched to a gene: 7. This CDR3 has 17 residues. The CDR3 spells CASSVFATSGGDNEQFF. The CDR3 DNA reads as TGTGCCAGCAGTGTTTTTGCGACTAGCGGGGGGGACAATGAGCAGTTCTTC.

The genes are TRBV2 and TRBJ2-3; 13 bases fit TRBD2. The CDR3 consists of 16 residues. Trimming at V came to 7 bases and at J to 1 base, leaving 5 bases not matched to a gene. Germline V CDR1 and CDR2: SNHLY, FYNNEI. CDR3 nucleotides: TGTGCCAGCAAGAGGACTAGCGGGAGTGGCACAGATACGCAGTATTTT. Its translation: CASKRTSGSGTDTQYF.

On this clone: At one boundary the junction diverges from the germline segment, which might be a read error. V gene TRBV5-4 combines with J gene TRBJ2-5; TRBD2 agrees at 8 bases. Germline CDR1 and CDR2: SGHNT and YYREEE (reference sequence). CDR3 length: 14 amino acids. CDR3 sequence reads: CASSLAGSGSTYHF. DNA of the CDR3: TGTGCCAGCAGCTTGGCAGGCAGCGGGAGCACCTACCACTTC.

This chain connects TRBV7-2 to TRBJ1-1; D might be TRBD1 (5 bases). The CDR3 length is 14 residues. V lost 3 bases and J 2 bases, leaving 10 bases between the germline ends. Germline lookup yields CDR1 SGHTA and CDR2 FQGNSA. CDR3 loop: CASSFQTANTEAFF. The CDR3 DNA reads as TGTGCCAGCAGCTTCCAGACAGCTAACACTGAAGCTTTCTTT.

The chain employs TRBV19 and TRBJ1-2; unclear D gene. V shed 4 bases and J shed 4 bases, with 19 bases lying between them. From germline, CDR1 is LNHDA and CDR2 SQIVND (reference sequence). This CDR3 is 16 amino acids long. The CDR3 DNA is TGTGCCAGTAGTAGAGGAGGTGGGAACGAATTCTATGGCTACACCTTC. Protein sequence: CASSRGGGNEFYGYTF.

This sequence joins TRBV12-3 or TRBV12-4 and TRBJ2-1; possibly TRBD2 for D (6 bases). CDR3 length: 13 amino acids. Trimming cost V 6 bases and J 10 bases, with 16 bases left between them. DNA for the CDR3: TGTGCCAGCAGGTCCGGGACTGTCATAGAGCAGTTCTTC. As protein: CASRSGTVIEQFF.

This chain links TRBV11-2 with TRBJ2-2, with D unresolved. V lost 6 bases and J 7 bases, leaving 12 bases between the germline ends. The CDR3 extends over 13 amino acids. CDR1 and CDR2 from the germline V gene are SGHAT and FQNNGV. This CDR3 reads CASSIPRIGELFF. CDR3 sequence (DNA): TGTGCCAGCAGTATCCCTCGAATCGGGGAGCTGTTTTTT.

This sequence joins TRBV5-1 and TRBJ1-5; 8 positions agree with TRBD1. The length of the CDR3 is 15 residues. With 4 bases clipped from V and 4 bases from J, the junction kept 7 bases outside the gene matches. CDR1 SGHRS and CDR2 YFSETQ come from the germline V gene. This CDR3 reads CASSAGDRLNQPQHF. CDR3 bases: TGCGCCAGCAGCGCCGGGGACAGGCTGAATCAGCCCCAGCATTTT.